The present T cell receptor (beta chain) was sequenced within a study of shared clonotypes between healthy human individuals. Study information: Aged 18 to 49, the donors were two women and a few men. Overall study results and limits: An effect of sequencing depth on clonotype sharing among donors was expected.

When replicate PCRs were run on sorted subsets, they used about 200 ng DNA, 28,000 or so T cell genomes. The assay was immunoSEQ multiplex PCR, and TCRdb's table has in-frame clones only and misses some. The table shows around 2.5 million clones, with roughly 93% occurring only once. For this clone: The antigen is not known.

V gave up 4 bases and J gave up 4 bases; unmatched junction bases: 8. The CDR3 is 16 amino acids. The germline V gene has CDR1 SGHDT and CDR2 YYEEEE. The V gene is TRBV5-6, the J gene TRBJ2-1, with 10 positions matching TRBD1. Sample: naive CD4+ T cells from PBMCs. Subset specified: CD45RA+ positively selected. This receptor was obtained from a young man in good health. Some clones in this sample may be carry-over from other donors' samples. The CDR3 spells CASSPRTGGPYNEQFF. The CDR3 DNA reads TGTGCCAGCAGCCCCCGGACAGGGGGACCTTACAATGAGCAGTTCTTC.